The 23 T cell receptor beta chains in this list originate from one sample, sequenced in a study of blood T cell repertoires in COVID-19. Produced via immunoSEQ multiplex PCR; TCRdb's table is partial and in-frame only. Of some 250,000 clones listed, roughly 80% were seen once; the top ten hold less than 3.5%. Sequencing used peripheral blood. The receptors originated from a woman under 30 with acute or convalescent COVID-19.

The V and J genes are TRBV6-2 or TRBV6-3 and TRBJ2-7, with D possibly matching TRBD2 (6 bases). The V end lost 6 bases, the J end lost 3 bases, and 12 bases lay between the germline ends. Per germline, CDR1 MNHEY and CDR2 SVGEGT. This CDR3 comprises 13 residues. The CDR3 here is CASRYGSFYEQYF. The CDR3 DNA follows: TGTGCCAGCAGATACGGGAGCTTCTACGAGCAGTACTTC.

The CDR3: CASSFTTTTGGGSYEQYF. DNA of the CDR3: TGCGCCAGCAGCTTTACTACGACCACAGGGGGCGGCTCCTACGAGCAGTACTTC. The J gene is TRBJ2-7, the V gene TRBV5-1; 9 bases agree with TRBD1. Trimming took 2 bases from V and 0 from J; bases not matched to a gene: 12. The V gene's germline CDR1 is SGHRS and CDR2 YFSETQ. The length of the CDR3 is 18 residues.

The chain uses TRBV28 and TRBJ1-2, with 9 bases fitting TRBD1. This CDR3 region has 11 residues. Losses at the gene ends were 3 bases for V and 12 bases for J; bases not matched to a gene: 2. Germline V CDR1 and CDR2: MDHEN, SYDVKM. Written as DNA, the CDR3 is TGTGCCAGCAGTTTGGACAGGGGACACACCTTC. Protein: CASSLDRGHTF.

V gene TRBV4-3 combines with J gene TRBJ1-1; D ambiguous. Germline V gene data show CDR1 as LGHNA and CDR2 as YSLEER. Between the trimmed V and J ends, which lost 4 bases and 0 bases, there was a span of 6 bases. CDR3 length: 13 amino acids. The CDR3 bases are TGCGCCAGCAGCCCGAGCTTGAACACTGAAGCTTTCTTT. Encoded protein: CASSPSLNTEAFF.

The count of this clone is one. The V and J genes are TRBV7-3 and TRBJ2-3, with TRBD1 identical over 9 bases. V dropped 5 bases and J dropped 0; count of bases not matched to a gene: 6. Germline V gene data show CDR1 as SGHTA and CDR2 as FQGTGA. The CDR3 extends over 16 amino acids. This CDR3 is CASSLLGTGSTDTQYF. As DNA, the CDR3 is TGTGCCAGCAGCCTTTTAGGGACAGGGAGCACAGATACGCAGTATTTT.

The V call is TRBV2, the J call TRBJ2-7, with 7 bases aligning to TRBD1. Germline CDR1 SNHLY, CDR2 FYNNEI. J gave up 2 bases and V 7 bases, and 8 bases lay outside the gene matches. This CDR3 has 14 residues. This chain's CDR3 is CASNTGVGTYEQYF. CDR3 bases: TGTGCCAGCAATACAGGGGTGGGTACCTACGAGCAGTACTTC.

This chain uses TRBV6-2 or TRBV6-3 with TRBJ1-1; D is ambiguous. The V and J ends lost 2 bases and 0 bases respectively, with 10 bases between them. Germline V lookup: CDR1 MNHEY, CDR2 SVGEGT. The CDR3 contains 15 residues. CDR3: CASSYRRDMNTEAFF. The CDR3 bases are TGTGCCAGCAGTTACCGTCGGGATATGAACACTGAAGCTTTCTTT.

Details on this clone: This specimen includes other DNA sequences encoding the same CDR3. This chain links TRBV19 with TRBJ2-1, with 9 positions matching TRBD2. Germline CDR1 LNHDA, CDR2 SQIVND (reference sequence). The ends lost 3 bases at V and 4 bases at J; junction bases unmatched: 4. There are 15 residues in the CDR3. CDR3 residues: CASSIAGGPYNEQFF. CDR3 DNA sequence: TGTGCCAGTAGTATCGCGGGAGGGCCTTACAATGAGCAGTTCTTC.

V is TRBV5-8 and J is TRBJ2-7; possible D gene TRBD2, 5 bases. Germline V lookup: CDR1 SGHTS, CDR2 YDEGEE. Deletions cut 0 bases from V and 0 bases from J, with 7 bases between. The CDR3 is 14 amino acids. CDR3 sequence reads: CASSLAGGSYEQYF. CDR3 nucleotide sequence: TGTGCCAGCAGCTTGGCCGGAGGCTCCTACGAGCAGTACTTC. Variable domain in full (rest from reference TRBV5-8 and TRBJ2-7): EAGVTQSPTHLIKTRGQQATLRCSPISGHTSVYWYQQALGLGLQFLLWYDEGEERNRGNFPPRFSGRQFPNYSSELNVNALELEDSALYLCASSLAGGSYEQYFGPGTRLTVT.

This CDR3 reads CASSQDLIGGTSGSLDTQYF. The CDR3 coding sequence is TGCGCCAGCAGCCAAGACCTTATCGGGGGGACTAGCGGGAGTTTAGATACGCAGTATTTT. This sequence joins TRBV4-3 and TRBJ2-3, with 14 bases fitting TRBD2. There are 20 residues in the CDR3. With 0 bases clipped from V and 5 bases from J, the junction kept 13 bases outside the gene matches. Germline CDR1 LGHNA, CDR2 YSLEER.

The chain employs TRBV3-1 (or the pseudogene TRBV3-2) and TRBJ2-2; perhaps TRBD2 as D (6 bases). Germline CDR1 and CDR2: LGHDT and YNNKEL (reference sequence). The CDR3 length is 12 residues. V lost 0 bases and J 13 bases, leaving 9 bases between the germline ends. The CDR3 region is CASSQEGGGLFF. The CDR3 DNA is TGTGCCAGCAGCCAAGAGGGGGGTGGGCTGTTTTTT.

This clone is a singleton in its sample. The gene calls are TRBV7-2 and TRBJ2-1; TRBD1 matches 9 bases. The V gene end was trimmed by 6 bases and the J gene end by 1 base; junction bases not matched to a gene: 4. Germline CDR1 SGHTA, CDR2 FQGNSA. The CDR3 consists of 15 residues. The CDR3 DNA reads TGTGCCAGCAGTAAGGACAGGGGTTCCTACAATGAGCAGTTCTTC. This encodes CASSKDRGSYNEQFF.

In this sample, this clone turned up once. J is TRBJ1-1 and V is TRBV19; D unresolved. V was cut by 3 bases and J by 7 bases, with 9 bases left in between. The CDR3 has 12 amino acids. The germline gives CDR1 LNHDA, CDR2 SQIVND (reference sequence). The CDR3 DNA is TGTGCCAGTAGTATGCTGGCAGGTGAAGCTTTCTTT. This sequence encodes CASSMLAGEAFF.

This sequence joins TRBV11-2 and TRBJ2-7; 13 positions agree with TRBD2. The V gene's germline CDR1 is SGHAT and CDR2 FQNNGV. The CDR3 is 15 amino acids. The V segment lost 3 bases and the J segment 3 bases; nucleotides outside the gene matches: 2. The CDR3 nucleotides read TGTGCCAGCAGCTTGGGACTAGCGGGACTCTACGAGCAGTACTTC. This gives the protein CASSLGLAGLYEQYF. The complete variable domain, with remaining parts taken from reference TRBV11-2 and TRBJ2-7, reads EAGVAQSPRYKIIEKRQSVAFWCNPISGHATLYWYQQILGQGPKLLIQFQNNGVVDDSQLPKDRFSAERLKGVDSTLKIQPAKLEDSAVYLCASSLGLAGLYEQYFGPGTRLTVT.

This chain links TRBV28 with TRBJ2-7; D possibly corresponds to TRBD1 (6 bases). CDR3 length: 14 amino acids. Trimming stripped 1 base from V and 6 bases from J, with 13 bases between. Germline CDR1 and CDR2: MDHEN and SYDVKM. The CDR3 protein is CASSLFRQGPEQYF. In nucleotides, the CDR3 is TGTGCCAGCAGTTTATTCCGGCAGGGGCCCGAGCAGTACTTC.

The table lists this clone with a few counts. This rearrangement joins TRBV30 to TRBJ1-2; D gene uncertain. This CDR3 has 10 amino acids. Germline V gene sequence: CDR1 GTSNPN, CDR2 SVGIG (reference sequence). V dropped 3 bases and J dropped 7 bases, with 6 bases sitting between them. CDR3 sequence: CAWRRLGYTF. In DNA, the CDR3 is TGTGCCTGGAGGCGGCTTGGCTACACCTTC.

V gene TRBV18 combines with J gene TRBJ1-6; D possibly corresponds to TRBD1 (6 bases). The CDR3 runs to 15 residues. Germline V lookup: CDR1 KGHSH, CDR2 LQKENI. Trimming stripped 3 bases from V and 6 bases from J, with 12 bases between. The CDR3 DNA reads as TGTGCCAGCTCACCTCAGGACAGTGGTAATTCACCCCTCCACTTT. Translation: CASSPQDSGNSPLHF. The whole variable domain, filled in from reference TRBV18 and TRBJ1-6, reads NAGVMQNPRHLVRRRGQEARLRCSPMKGHSHVYWYRQLPEEGLKFMVYLQKENIIDESGMPKERFSAEFPKEGPSILRIQQVVRGDSAAYFCASSPQDSGNSPLHFGNGTRLTVT.

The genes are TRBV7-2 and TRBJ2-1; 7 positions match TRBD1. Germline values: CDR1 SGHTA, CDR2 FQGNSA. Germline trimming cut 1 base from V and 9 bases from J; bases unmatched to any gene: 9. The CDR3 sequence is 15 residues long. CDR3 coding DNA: TGTGCCAGCAGCTTAGATCCGACAGGGATAGGTGAGCAGTTCTTC. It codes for CASSLDPTGIGEQFF. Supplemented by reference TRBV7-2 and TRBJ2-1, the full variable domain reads GAGVSQSPSNKVTEKGKDVELRCDPISGHTALYWYRQSLGQGLEFLIYFQGNSAPDKSGLPSDRFSAERTGGSVSTLTIQRTQQEDSAVYLCASSLDPTGIGEQFFGPGTRLTVL.

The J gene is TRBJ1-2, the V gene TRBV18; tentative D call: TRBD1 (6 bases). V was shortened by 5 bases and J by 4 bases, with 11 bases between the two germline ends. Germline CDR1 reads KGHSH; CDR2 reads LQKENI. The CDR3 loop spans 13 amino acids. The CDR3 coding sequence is TGTGCCAGCTCAGTCACAGGGCCCTATGGCTACACCTTC. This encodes CASSVTGPYGYTF.

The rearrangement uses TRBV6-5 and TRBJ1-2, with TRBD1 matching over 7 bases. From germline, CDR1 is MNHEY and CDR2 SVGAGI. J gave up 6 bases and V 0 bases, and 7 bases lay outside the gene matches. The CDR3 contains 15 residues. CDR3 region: CASSYSSLTGNGYTF. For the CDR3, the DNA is TGTGCCAGCAGTTACTCCTCCTTGACAGGGAATGGCTACACCTTC.

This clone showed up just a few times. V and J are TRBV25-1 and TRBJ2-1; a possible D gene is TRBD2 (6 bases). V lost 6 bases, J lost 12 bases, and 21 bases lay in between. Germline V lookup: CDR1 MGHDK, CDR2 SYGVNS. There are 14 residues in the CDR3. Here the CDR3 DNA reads TGTGCCAGCAGCGCAAACCGCTCGGGGAGGAGGCAGTTCTTC. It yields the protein CASSANRSGRRQFF.

Here the CDR3 DNA reads TGCGCCAGCACCCCTAACCCGGGACAGATTAATGAAAAACTGTTTTTT. Amino acids: CASTPNPGQINEKLFF. V and J are TRBV5-1 and TRBJ1-4; TRBD1 aligns across 7 bases. Germline V gene sequence: CDR1 SGHRS, CDR2 YFSETQ. Losses at the gene ends were 6 bases for V and 4 bases for J; bases not matched to a gene: 12. The CDR3 contains 16 residues. The full variable domain, rest sourced from reference TRBV5-1 and TRBJ1-4, is KAGVTQTPRYLIKTRGQQVTLSCSPISGHRSVSWYQQTPGQGLQFLFEYFSETQRNKGNFPGRFSGRQFSNSRSEMNVSTLELGDSALYLCASTPNPGQINEKLFFGSGTQLSVL.

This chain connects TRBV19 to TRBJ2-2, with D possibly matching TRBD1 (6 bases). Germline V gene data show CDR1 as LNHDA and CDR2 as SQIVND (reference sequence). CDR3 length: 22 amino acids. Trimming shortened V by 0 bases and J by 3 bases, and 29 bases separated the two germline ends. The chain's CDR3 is CASSIDLYRVSVEIGYTGELFF. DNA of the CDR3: TGTGCCAGTAGTATAGACCTTTACAGGGTATCCGTCGAGATTGGATACACCGGGGAGCTGTTTTTT. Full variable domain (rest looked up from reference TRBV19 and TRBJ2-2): DGGITQSPKYLFRKEGQNVTLSCEQNLNHDAMYWYRQDPGQGLRLIYYSQIVNDFQKGDIAEGYSVSREKKESFPLTVTSAQKNPTAFYLCASSIDLYRVSVEIGYTGELFFGEGSRLTVL.